This TCR beta chain comes out of a study of cytomegalovirus exposure and HLA in healthy donors (dated by TCRdb to 2016 to 2017). About the investigation overall: In an earlier analysis of around 540 of the donors, roughly 300 Gb of sequence data and 100 million or so unique TCR beta sequences from 180 million or so T cells were reported. Rather than using new phenotypic data, the later analysis identified candidate immune exposures from TCR beta sequences and from how often those sequences occurred across donors. Of the 398 genotyped donors, 75% to 85% were placed in the genetic ancestry cluster associated with self-reported Caucasian donors. A later genetic analysis took genome-wide SNP genotypes for about 55% of the roughly 700 donors and used that subset as a discovery cohort. To predict cytomegalovirus infection status, the study brought together high-throughput TCR immunosequencing, statistical association of individual TCRs with disease status, and machine learning. In addition to the first cohort of around 670 subjects, a separate validation cohort of 120 different subjects was used. The study aimed to test whether signatures of past pathogen exposure could be identified by cataloging public T cell receptors. Donor age, sex, ethnicity and CMV serostatus were compiled together with the repertoire data. Typing coverage varied by locus: roughly 620-640 donors for A, B, C, DRB1 and DQB1; roughly 500 for DQA1; over 600 for DPA1; roughly 470 for DPB1. Every repertoire in the discovery cohort had been generated on one and the same sequencing platform. Because of strong linkage in the cohort, a few DR-DQ haplotypes were treated as single units for association and clustering. Across some 400 genotyped donors of the cohort, an average of about 250,000 unique TCR beta nucleotide sequences per donor were sequenced, and roughly a sixth of those sequences were non-productive. Around 300 gigabases of sequencing data and approximately 85 million unique TCR sequences were included in an early release covering roughly 700 HLA-typed donors. In an earlier analysis of roughly 580 of the donors, high-throughput TCR beta sequencing was used to judge whether each TCR beta V gene segment behaved as functional or pseudogenic. To study patterns of TCR occurrence, a later analysis re-analyzed previously published TCR beta repertoires from 666 donors and added high-resolution HLA genotyping. HLA typing included class I and class II loci at four-digit resolution. The study profiled the T cell repertoires of about 640 subjects by immunosequencing and related them to cytomegalovirus serostatus. What the work shows at the level of the full study, not this receptor alone: In a later analysis, HLA-associated TCR beta chains were found to be more clonally expanded and to have lower generation probabilities than equally common non-associated chains. Specific HLA alleles were associated with some 15,000 TCR beta sequences at a false discovery rate of 0.05 in a later analysis. A total of 150 to 200 TCR beta chains were listed by the study as associated with cytomegalovirus. The classifier was reported to diagnose cytomegalovirus status with high specificity and sensitivity in both the original cohort and the validation cohort. A group of highly shared sequence variants was considered likely to be a technical artifact of the sequencing pipeline. In an earlier analysis of about 550 of the donors, most TCR beta V segments were observed in productive rearrangements about 87% or about 30% of the time, broadly matching IMGT annotations. In a later analysis, the rate of TCR association differed among HLA loci, with DRB1 alleles having the most associated TCRs and HLA-C alleles having the fewest. Three of the identified cytomegalovirus-associated TCR beta chains were confirmed in vitro to be specific for cytomegalovirus antigens. Sequencing depth was assumed to be roughly uniform across donors in the presence/absence analyses, though that assumption may not hold. Strong co-occurrence of HLA alleles, especially DR and DQ, made assigning TCR associations to individual alleles difficult. A further reported finding was that TCR beta sequences accurately predicted the HLA-A and HLA-B alleles for most subjects in the first cohort. In a later genetic analysis, fewer N-insertions in productive TCRs were reported among donors in an Asian-associated ancestry cluster than the approximately 670-donor mean. CMV serostatus was the only immune exposure information available for the cohort. The cohort was sequenced for TCR beta chains only, and without alpha or paired-chain data the features that could be detected were limited. Correlated functional status among segregating V segments might reflect linkage disequilibrium, but an unknown experimental factor could not be ruled out. Most CMV-associated TCR beta chains appeared to be HLA-restricted in a later analysis, and the HLA associations seemed to be driven largely by CMV exposure. Some IMGT-functional V segments, including TRBV6-2 and TRBV6-3, could not be told apart with the 87-base-pair reads, so those segments were excluded. In a later genetic analysis, a missense DCLRE1C variant was associated with V-gene and J-gene trimming of TCR beta chains, and the association was replicated in an independent cohort. Because counts were too low, roughly 18 rarely observed V segments, including chromosome 9 orphons, were left out of the earlier analysis of about 620 of the donors. Because HLA typing was missing for some donors at each locus, association tests included only the typed subset. According to a later analysis, parvovirus B19, influenza, CMV and Epstein-Barr virus appeared linked to several top co-occurrence clusters. While some public TCRs were present in many individuals, most TCR sequences turned up only very rarely across donors. It was suggested by the authors that the approach could potentially be generalized to other disease states and immunological phenotypes.

In total, 500 to 700 healthy bone marrow donors made up the cohort. All cohort members were sampled while nominally healthy, although unrecorded immune exposures were likely present. The donor was CMV seropositive and belonged to the group of 250 to 300 seropositive cohort members. A peripheral blood sample was collected from each donor, and TCR beta sequencing was performed on peripheral blood mononuclear cells. The Qiagen DNeasy Blood Extraction Kit was used to extract genomic DNA from the blood cell samples. At the junction V is shortened by 5 bases and J by 0 bases; bases outside the gene matches: 5. CDR1 and CDR2 are read off the germline V gene as SGHNT and YENEEA. The CDR3 has 18 amino acids, counting the end cysteine and phenylalanine. Only the CDR3 part of the read is kept: 54 bases, read in frame from the first base. The method behind the library was the immunoSEQ multiplex PCR assay. The multiplex PCR relied on a mix of 60 forward primers for TCR Vbeta segments and 13 reverse primers for TCR Jbeta segments. A multiplex PCR assay on genomic DNA amplified the CDR3 region of rearranged TCR beta genes. Amplified TCR beta libraries were sequenced as 87-base-pair reads on the Illumina HiSeq System. Processing in the source paper ran as follows. A later analysis tallied 70 million to 100 million unique TCR beta chains across the 700 or so repertoires, and some 12 million of those chains were shared by two or more donors. Raw reads were error-corrected and collapsed into unique sequences by a nearest-neighbor algorithm in which closely related sequences were merged to remove PCR and sequencing errors. V, D and J gene segments were assigned by aligning CDR3 sequences to IMGT reference sequences. Each retained sequence needed at least a six-nucleotide match to both a V gene segment and a J gene segment. A rearrangement was called productive if the CDR3 had no stop codons and remained in frame with V and J, and every other rearrangement was called non-productive. CDR3 was defined according to IMGT convention as the region running from the second conserved V-encoded cysteine to the conserved J-encoded phenylalanine. Sequences without an unambiguous match to a single V gene segment were excluded from the earlier analysis of several hundred of the donors. An earlier analysis of 587 of the donors called V segments functional above 56.7% productive rearrangements and segregating when the between-donor standard deviation exceeded 5%. A statistical classification framework was developed to diagnose cytomegalovirus status using the catalog of TCR beta chain sequences. In a later analysis, V and J genes were assigned by comparing TCR nucleotide sequences against IMGT/GENE-DB human TR gene sequences. Using the TCRdist pipeline, a later analysis assigned CDR3 sequences along with most-parsimonious VDJ recombination scenarios. A later analysis defined each TCR beta chain by its CDR3 amino acid sequence plus V-gene family, and excluded reads lacking a unique V-gene family. A later analysis removed several hundred highly shared, low-generation-probability nucleotide sequences to deal with suspected cross-contamination and a sequencing artifact. A later analysis calculated a clonal expansion index for each public chain from normalized within-repertoire ranks of inferred template counts. In a later analysis, generation probabilities were computed using a VDJ recombination model fitted to out-of-frame rearrangements, and the results were checked against IGoR. In a later analysis, TCR-TCR, TCR-HLA and TCR-CMV co-occurrence was scored with hypergeometric tests, and a repertoire-size bias correction was applied to TCR pairs. False discovery rates were estimated in a later analysis by permuting HLA or CMV assignments 20 times. In a later analysis, co-occurring TCRs were grouped using DBSCAN, with TCRdist sequence similarity added in when clustering inside HLA-allele-positive subsets. Repertoires with fewer than 30,000 or more than 120,000 public chains were left out of co-occurrence clustering, as were five repertoires with anomalous nucleotide sharing. What TCRdb holds here is the immuneACCESS table cut down to in-frame rearrangements. Part of the clones is not present; checked against another copy, under half of the missing clones reflect an unresolved V gene, and the others are unexplained. The V and J calls and clone size are taken from that table; D and trimming were inferred from the DNA. This sample lists roughly 180,000 clones; over 65% were detected once. The top ten clonotypes cover about 1.5% of the sample.

A remark on this clone: Its binding antigen is unknown. Base quality data are lacking; no much larger clone is found one base away.

The chain is encoded by TRBV11-3 joined to TRBJ2-3; TRBD2 agrees with 16 junctional bases. Material: PBMCs. This TCR derives from a woman younger than 45 in good health and CMV-seropositive. The DNA sequence is given as TGTGCCAGCAGCGCGGGACTAGCGGGAGGGTCTAGCACAGATACGCAGTATTTT. This sequence encodes CASSAGLAGGSSTDTQYF.